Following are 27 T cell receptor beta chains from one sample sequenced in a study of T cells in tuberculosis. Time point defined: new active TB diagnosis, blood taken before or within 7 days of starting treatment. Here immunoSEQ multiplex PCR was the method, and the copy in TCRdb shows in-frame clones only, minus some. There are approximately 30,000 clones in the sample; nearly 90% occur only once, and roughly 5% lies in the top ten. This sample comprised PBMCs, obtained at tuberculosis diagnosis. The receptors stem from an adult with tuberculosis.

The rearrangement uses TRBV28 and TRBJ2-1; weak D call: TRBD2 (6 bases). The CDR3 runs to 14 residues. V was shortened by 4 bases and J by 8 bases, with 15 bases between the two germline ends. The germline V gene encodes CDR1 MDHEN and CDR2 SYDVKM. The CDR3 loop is CASSSAGLFDEQFF. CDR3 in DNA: TGTGCCAGCAGTTCGGCGGGATTGTTCGATGAGCAGTTCTTC.

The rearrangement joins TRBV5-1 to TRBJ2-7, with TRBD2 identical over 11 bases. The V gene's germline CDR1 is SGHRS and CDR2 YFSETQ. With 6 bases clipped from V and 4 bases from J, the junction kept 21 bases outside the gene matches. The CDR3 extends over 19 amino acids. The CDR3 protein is CASISELAGGRPSSYEQYF. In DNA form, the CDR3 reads TGCGCCAGCATATCGGAGCTAGCGGGGGGCCGACCCTCTTCTTACGAGCAGTACTTC.

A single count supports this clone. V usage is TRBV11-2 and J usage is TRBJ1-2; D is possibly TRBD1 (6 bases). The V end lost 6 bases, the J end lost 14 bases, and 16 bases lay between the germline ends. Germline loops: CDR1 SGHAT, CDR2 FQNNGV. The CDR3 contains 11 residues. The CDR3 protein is CASSSLEGGTF. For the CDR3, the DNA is TGTGCCAGCAGTTCCCTCGAGGGGGGGACCTTC.

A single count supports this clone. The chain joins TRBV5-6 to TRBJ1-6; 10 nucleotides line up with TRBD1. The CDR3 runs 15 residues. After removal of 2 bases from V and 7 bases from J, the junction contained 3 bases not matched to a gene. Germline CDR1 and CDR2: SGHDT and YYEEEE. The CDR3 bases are TGTGCCAGCAGCTTCGGGACAGGGGAAAATTCACCCCTCCACTTT. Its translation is CASSFGTGENSPLHF.

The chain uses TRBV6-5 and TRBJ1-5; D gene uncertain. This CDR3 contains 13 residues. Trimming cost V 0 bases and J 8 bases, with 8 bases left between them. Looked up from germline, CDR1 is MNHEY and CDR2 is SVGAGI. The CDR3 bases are TGTGCCAGCAGTTACTCGGAGGGAGAGCCCCAGCATTTT. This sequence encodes CASSYSEGEPQHF.

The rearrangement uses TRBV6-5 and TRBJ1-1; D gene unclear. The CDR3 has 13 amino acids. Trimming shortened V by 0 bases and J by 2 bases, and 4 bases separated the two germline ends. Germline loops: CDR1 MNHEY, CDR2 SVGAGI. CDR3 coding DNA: TGTGCCAGCAGTTACTCGTCAAACACTGAAGCTTTCTTT. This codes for CASSYSSNTEAFF.

The CDR3 nucleotides read TGTGCCAGCAGCCCCCGACTAGCAGTTGCCTACGAGCAGTACTTC. Translation gives CASSPRLAVAYEQYF. The chain is built from TRBV7-8 and TRBJ2-7; 7 nucleotides align to TRBD2. V lost 5 bases and J lost 2; bases outside the gene matches: 9. This CDR3 contains 15 residues. Germline V gene sequence: CDR1 SGHVS, CDR2 FQNEAQ.

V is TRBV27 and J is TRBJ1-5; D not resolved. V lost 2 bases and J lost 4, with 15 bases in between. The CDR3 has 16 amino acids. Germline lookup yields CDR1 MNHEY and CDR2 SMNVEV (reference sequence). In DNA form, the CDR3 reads TGTGCCAGCAGTTTACGTCGCGGAACGGCGAATCAGCCCCAGCATTTT. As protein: CASSLRRGTANQPQHF.

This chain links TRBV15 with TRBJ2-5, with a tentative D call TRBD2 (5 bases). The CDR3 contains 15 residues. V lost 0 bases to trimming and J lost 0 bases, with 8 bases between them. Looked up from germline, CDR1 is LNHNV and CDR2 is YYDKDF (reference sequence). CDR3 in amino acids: CATSRDPGNQETQYF. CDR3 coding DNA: TGTGCCACCAGCAGAGACCCCGGGAACCAAGAGACCCAGTACTTC.

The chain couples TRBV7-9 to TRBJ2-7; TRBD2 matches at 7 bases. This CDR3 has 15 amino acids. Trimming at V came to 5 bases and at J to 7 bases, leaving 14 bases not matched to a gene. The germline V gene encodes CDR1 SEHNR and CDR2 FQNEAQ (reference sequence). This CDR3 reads CASSPPAQRDSEQYF. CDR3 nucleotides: TGTGCCAGCAGCCCCCCGGCACAGCGGGATAGTGAGCAGTACTTC.

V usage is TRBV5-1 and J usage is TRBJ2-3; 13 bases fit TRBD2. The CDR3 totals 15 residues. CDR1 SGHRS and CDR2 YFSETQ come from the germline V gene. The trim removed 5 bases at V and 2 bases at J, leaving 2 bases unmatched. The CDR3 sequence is CASRTSGRATDTQYF. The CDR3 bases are TGCGCCAGCAGAACTAGCGGGAGGGCCACAGATACGCAGTATTTT. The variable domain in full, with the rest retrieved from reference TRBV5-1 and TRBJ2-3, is KAGVTQTPRYLIKTRGQQVTLSCSPISGHRSVSWYQQTPGQGLQFLFEYFSETQRNKGNFPGRFSGRQFSNSRSEMNVSTLELGDSALYLCASRTSGRATDTQYFGPGTRLTVL.

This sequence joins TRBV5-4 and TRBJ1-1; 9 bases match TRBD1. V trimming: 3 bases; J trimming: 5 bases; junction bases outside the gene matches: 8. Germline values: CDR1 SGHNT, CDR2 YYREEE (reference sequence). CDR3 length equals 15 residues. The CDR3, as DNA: TGTGCCAGCAGCTCAAATACAGGGGGCTTGACTGAAGCTTTCTTT. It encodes CASSSNTGGLTEAFF.

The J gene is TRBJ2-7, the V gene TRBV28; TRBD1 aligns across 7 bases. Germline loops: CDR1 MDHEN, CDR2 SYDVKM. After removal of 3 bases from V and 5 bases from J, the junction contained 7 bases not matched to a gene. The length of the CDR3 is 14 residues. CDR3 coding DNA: TGTGCCAGCAGTTTCGGAACAGGGGACGACGAGCAGTACTTC. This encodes CASSFGTGDDEQYF.

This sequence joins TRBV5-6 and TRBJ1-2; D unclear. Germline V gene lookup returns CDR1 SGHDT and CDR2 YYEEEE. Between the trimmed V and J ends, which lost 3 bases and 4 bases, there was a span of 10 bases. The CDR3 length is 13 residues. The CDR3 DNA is TGTGCCAGCAGCTCAGGATATGTCTATGGCTACACCTTC. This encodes CASSSGYVYGYTF.

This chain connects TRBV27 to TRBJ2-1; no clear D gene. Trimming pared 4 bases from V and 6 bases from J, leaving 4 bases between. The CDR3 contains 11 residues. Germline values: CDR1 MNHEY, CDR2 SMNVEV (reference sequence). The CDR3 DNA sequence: TGTGCCAGCAGTTATCTCAATGAGCAGTTCTTC. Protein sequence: CASSYLNEQFF.

The CDR3 loop is CASSPVTTGSGYGYTF. CDR3 nucleotides: TGCGCCAGCAGCCCTGTAACTACAGGGTCAGGCTATGGCTACACCTTC. V and J are TRBV4-3 and TRBJ1-2; perhaps TRBD1 as D (6 bases). V gave up 4 bases and J gave up 4 bases, with 19 bases separating them. CDR1 LGHNA and CDR2 YSLEER come from the germline V gene. The CDR3 sequence is 16 residues long.

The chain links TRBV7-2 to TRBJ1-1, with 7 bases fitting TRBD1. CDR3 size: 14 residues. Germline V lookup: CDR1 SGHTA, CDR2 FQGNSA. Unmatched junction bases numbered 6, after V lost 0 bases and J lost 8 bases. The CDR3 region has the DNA TGTGCCAGCAGCTTAGCGACAGGGTCGGCCGAAGCTTTCTTT. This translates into CASSLATGSAEAFF.

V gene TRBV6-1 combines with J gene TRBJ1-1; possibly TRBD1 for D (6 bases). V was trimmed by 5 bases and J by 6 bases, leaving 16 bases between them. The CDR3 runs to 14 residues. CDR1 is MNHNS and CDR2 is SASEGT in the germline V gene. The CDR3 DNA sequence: TGTGCCAGCAGTACAGGGTTAGACGGGGCTGAAGCTTTCTTT. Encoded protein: CASSTGLDGAEAFF.

DNA for the CDR3: TGCGCCAGCAGCCCTGACTACAGGGATTACACTGAAGCTTTCTTT. The encoded protein is CASSPDYRDYTEAFF. This rearrangement joins TRBV4-3 to TRBJ1-1; possible D gene TRBD1, 6 bases. The germline gives CDR1 LGHNA, CDR2 YSLEER. This CDR3 is built from 15 residues. V was trimmed by 4 bases and J by 3 bases, leaving 15 bases between them.

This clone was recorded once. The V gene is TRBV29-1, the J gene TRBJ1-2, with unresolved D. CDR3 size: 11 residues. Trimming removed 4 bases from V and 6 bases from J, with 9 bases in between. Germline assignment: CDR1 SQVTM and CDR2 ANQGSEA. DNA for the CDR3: TGCAGCGTTGTATGGCAGGATGGCTACACCTTC. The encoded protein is CSVVWQDGYTF.

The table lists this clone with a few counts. DNA of the CDR3: TGTGCCAGCAGCCAAGAATGGGGAGCGGCGGACCCCTACGAGCAGTACTTC. This translates into CASSQEWGAADPYEQYF. The rearrangement uses TRBV4-2 and TRBJ2-7; possible D gene TRBD2, 5 bases. Trimming shortened V by 0 bases and J by 2 bases, and 17 bases separated the two germline ends. The CDR3 is 17 residues long. Germline V gene sequence: CDR1 LGHNA, CDR2 YNFKEQ.

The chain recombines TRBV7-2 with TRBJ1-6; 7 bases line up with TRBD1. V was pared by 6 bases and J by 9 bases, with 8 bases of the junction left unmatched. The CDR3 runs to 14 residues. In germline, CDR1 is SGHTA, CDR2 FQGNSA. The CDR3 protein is CASSRDRAASPLHF. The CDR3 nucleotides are TGTGCCAGCAGTAGAGACAGGGCGGCTTCACCCCTCCACTTT.

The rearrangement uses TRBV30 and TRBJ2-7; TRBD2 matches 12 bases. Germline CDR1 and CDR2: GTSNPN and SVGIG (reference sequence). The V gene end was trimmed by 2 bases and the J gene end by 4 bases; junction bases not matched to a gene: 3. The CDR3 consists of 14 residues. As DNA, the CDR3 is TGTGCCTGGAGTCAAACTAGCGGGAGGTACGAGCAGTACTTC. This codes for CAWSQTSGRYEQYF.

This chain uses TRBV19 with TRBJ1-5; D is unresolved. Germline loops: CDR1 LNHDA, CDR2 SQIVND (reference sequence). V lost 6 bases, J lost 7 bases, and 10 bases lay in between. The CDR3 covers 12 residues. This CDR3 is CASSQVGQPQHF. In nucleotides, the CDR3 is TGTGCCAGTAGCCAGGTAGGACAGCCCCAGCATTTT.

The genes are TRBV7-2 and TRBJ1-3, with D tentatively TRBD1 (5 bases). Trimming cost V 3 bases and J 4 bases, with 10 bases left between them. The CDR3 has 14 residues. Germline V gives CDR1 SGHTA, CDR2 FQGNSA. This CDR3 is CASSLTAIGNTIYF. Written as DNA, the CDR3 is TGTGCCAGCAGCTTGACAGCGATCGGAAACACCATATATTTT. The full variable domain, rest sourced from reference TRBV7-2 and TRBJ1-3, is GAGVSQSPSNKVTEKGKDVELRCDPISGHTALYWYRQSLGQGLEFLIYFQGNSAPDKSGLPSDRFSAERTGGSVSTLTIQRTQQEDSAVYLCASSLTAIGNTIYFGEGSWLTVV.

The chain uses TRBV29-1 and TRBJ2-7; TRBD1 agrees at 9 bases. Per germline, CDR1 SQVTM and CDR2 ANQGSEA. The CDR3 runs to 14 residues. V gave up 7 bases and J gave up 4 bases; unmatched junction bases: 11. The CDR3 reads CSAKKQGARYEQYF. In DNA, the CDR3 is TGCAGCGCTAAGAAACAGGGGGCTCGGTACGAGCAGTACTTC.

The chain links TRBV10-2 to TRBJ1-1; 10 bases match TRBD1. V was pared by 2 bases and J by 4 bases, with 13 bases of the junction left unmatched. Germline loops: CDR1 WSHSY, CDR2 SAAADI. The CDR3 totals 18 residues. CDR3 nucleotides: TGCGCCAGCAGTGAGCCGAGCTCGACAGGGGGCCCTTCCACTGAAGCTTTCTTT. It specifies CASSEPSSTGGPSTEAFF.